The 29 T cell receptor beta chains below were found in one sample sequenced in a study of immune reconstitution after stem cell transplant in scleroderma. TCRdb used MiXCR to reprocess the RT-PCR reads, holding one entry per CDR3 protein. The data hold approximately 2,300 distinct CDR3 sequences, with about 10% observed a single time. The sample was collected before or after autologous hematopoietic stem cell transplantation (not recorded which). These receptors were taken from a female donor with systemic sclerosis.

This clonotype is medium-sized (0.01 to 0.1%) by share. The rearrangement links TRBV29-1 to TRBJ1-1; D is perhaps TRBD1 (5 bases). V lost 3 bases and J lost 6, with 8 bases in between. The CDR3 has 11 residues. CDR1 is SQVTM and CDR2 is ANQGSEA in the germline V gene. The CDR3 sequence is CSVDRGAEAFF. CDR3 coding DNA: TGCAGCGTTGACCGGGGGGCTGAAGCTTTCTTT.

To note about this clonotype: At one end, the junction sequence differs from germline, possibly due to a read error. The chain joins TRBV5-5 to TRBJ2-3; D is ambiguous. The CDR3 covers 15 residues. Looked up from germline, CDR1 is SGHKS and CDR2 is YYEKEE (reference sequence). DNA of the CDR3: TGTGCCAGCACCTTGTATGGCCGGCCCACAGATACGCAGTATTTT. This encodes CASTLYGRPTDTQYF.

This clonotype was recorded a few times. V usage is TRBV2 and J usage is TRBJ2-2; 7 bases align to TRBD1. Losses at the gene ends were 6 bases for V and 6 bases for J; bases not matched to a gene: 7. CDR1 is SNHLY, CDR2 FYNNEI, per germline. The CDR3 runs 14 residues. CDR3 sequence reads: CASSGQELAGELFF. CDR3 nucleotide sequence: TGTGCCAGCAGCGGACAGGAATTGGCCGGGGAGCTGTTTTTT. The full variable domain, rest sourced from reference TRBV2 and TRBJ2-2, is EPEVTQTPSHQVTQMGQEVILRCVPISNHLYFYWYRQILGQKVEFLVSFYNNEISEKSEIFDDQFSVERPDGSNFTLKIRSTKLEDSAMYFCASSGQELAGELFFGEGSRLTVL.

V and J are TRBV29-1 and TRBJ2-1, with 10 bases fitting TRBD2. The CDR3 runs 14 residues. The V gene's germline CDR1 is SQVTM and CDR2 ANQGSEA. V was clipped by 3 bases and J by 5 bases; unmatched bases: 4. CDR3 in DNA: TGCAGCGTTGATGCGGGACTAGCGAACAATGAGCAGTTCTTC. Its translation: CSVDAGLANNEQFF.

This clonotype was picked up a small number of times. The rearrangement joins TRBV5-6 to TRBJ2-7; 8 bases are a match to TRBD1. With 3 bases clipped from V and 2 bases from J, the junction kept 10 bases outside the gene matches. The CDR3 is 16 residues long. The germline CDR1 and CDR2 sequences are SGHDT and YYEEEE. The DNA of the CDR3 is TGTGCCAGCAGCTCGCCGGGACAGGCCACGACCTACGAGCAGTACTTC. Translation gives CASSSPGQATTYEQYF. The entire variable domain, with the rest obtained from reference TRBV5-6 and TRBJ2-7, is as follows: DAGVTQSPTHLIKTRGQQVTLRCSPKSGHDTVSWYQQALGQGPQFIFQYYEEEERQRGNFPDRFSGHQFPNYSSELNVNALLLGDSALYLCASSSPGQATTYEQYFGPGTRLTVT.

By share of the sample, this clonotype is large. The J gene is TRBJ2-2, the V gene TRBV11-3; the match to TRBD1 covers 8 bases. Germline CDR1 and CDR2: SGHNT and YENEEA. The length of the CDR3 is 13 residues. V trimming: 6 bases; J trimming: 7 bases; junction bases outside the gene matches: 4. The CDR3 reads CASRDRGSGELFF. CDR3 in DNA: TGTGCCAGCAGAGACAGGGGCAGCGGGGAGCTGTTTTTT.

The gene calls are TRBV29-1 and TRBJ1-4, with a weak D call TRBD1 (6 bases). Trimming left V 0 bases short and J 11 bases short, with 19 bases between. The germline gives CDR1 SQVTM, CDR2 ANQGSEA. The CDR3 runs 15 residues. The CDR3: CSVEDLGGGAGKLFF. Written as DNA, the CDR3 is TGCAGCGTTGAAGATCTTGGGGGGGGCGCGGGGAAACTGTTTTTT.

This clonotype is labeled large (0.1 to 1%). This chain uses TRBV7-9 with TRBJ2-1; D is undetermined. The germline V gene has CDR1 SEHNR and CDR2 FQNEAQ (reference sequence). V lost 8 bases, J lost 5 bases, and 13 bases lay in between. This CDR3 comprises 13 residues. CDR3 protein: CASGTDGHNEQFF. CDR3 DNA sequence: TGTGCCAGCGGAACCGACGGGCACAATGAGCAGTTCTTC.

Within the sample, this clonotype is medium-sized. This CDR3 is CASRPQGLNSGNTIYF. The DNA of the CDR3 is TGTGCCAGCAGGCCCCAGGGGTTAAACTCTGGAAACACCATATATTTT. The chain links TRBV2 to TRBJ1-3, with a tentative D call TRBD1 (6 bases). CDR1 SNHLY and CDR2 FYNNEI come from the germline V gene. V gave up 6 bases and J gave up 0 bases, with 15 bases separating them. This CDR3 is built from 16 residues.

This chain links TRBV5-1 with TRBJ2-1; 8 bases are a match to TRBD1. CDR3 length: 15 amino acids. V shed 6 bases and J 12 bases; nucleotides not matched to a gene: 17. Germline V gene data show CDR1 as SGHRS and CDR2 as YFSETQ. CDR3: CASTETQTGEQGQFF. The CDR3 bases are TGCGCCAGCACCGAGACCCAGACAGGGGAGCAAGGGCAGTTCTTC.

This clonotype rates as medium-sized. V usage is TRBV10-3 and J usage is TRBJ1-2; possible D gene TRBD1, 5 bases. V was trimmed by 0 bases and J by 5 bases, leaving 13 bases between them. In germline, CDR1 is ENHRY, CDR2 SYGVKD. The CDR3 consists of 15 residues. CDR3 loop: CAISESRQGGYGYTF. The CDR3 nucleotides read TGTGCCATCAGTGAGTCGAGGCAGGGAGGATATGGCTACACCTTC.

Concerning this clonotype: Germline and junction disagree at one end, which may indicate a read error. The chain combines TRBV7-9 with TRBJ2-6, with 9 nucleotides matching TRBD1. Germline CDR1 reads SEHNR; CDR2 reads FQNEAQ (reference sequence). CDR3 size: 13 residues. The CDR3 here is CAGRGQGFSVLTF. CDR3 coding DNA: TGTGCCGGCAGGGGACAGGGATTCAGCGTCCTGACTTTC.

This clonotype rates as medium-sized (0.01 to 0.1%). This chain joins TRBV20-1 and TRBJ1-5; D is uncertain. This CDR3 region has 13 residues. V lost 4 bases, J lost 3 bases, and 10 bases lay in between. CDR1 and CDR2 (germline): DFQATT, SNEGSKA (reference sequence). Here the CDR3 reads CSAIQDHNQPQHF. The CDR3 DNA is TGCAGTGCTATTCAGGACCACAATCAGCCCCAGCATTTT.

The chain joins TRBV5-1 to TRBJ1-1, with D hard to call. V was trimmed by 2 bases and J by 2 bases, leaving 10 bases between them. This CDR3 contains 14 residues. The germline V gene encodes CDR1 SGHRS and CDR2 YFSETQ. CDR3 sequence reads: CASSLGDINTEAFF. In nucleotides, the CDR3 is TGCGCCAGCAGCTTAGGAGACATCAACACTGAAGCTTTCTTT.

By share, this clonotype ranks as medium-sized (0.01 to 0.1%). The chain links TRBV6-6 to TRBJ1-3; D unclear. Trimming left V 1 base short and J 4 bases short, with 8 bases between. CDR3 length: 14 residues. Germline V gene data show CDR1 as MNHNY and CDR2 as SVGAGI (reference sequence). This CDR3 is CASSYLGIGNTIYF. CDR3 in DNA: TGTGCCAGCAGTTACTTGGGGATCGGAAACACCATATATTTT.

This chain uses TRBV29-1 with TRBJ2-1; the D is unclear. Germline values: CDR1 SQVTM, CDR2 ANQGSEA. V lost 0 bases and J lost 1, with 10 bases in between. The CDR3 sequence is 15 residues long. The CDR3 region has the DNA TGCAGCGTTGAAGATCCGGGTGTTTCCTACAATGAGCAGTTCTTC. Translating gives CSVEDPGVSYNEQFF.

CDR3 DNA sequence: TGTGCCAGCAGTGAAGCGCTTGGGGGCGGAATAGAAGCTTTCTTT. This encodes CASSEALGGGIEAFF. The chain joins TRBV6-1 to TRBJ1-1, with a weak D call TRBD1 (6 bases). The CDR3 is 15 residues long. Germline V gene lookup returns CDR1 MNHNS and CDR2 SASEGT. The V end was cut by 0 bases, the J end by 8 bases, with 16 bases between.

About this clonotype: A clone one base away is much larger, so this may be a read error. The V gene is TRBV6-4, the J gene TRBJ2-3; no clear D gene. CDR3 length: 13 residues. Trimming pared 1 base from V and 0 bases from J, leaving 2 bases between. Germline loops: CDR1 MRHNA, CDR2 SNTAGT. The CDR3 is CASSDFSTDTQYF. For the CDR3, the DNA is TGTGCCAGCAGTGACTTTAGCACAGATACGCAGTATTTT.

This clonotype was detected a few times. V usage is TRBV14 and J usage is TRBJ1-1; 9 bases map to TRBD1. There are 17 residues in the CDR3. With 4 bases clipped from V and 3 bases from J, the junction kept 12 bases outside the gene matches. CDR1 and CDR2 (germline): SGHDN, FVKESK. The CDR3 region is CASSRRQGTGLDTEAFF. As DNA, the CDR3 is TGTGCCAGCAGCCGAAGACAGGGGACAGGGTTGGACACTGAAGCTTTCTTT.

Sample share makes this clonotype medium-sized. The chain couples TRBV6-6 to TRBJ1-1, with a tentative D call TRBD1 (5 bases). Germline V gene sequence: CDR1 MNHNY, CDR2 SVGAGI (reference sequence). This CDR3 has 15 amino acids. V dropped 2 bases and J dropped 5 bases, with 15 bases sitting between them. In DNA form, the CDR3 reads TGTGCCAGCAGTTACGCTGGGGCAGGCGGGACTGAAGCTTTCTTT. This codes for CASSYAGAGGTEAFF.

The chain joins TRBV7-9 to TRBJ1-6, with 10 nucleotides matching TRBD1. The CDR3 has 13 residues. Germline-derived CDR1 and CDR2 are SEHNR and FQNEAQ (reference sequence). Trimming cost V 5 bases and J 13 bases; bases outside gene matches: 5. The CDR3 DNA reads TGTGCCAGCAGCAGGGGACAGGGGAGGCCCCTCCACTTT. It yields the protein CASSRGQGRPLHF.

The CDR3 region has the DNA TGTGCCACCAGTGATTCCGGGACAGGGGGGCAAGCTTTCTTT. Protein sequence: CATSDSGTGGQAFF. The chain employs TRBV24-1 and TRBJ1-1; 11 bases map to TRBD1. Trimming removed 2 bases from V and 9 bases from J; junction bases left unmatched: 4. There are 14 residues in the CDR3. The germline gives CDR1 KGHDR, CDR2 SFDVKD.

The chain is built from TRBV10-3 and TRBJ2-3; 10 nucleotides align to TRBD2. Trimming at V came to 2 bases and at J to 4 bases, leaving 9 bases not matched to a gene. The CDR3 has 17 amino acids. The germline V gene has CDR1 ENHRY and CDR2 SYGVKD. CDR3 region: CAISEPLAGEGPDTQYF. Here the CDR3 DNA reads TGTGCCATCAGTGAGCCGCTAGCGGGGGAGGGCCCAGATACGCAGTATTTT.

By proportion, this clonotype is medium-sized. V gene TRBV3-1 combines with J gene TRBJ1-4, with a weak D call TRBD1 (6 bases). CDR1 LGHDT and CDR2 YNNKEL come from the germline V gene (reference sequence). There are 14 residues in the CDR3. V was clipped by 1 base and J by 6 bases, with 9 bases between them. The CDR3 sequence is CASSQAGGDEKLFF. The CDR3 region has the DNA TGTGCCAGCAGCCAAGCTGGGGGCGATGAAAAACTGTTTTTT.

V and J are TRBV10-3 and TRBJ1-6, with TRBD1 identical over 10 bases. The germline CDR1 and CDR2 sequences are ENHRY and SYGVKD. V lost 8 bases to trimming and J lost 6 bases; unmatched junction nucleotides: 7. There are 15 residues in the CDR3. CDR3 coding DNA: TGTGCCATCGGGTCCCGGGACAGGGGTAATTCACCCCTCCACTTT. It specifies CAIGSRDRGNSPLHF.

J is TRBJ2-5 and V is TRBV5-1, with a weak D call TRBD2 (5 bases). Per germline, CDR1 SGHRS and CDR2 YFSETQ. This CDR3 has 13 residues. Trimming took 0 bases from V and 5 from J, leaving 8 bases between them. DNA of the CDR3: TGCGCCAGCAGCTTGGGAGGGTGGGAGACCCAGTACTTC. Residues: CASSLGGWETQYF.

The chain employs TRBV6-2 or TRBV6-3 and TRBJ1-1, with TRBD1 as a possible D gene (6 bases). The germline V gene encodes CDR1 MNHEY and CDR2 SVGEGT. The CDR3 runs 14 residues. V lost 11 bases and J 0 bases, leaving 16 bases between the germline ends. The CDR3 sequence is CAAGADSLNTEAFF. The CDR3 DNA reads TGTGCCGCTGGGGCGGACAGTTTGAACACTGAAGCTTTCTTT.

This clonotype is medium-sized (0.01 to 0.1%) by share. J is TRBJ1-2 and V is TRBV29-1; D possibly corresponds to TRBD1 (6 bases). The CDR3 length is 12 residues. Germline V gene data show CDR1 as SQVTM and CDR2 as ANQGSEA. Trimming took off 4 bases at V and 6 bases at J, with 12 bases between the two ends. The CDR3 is CSVVGQTHGYTF. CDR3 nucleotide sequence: TGCAGCGTTGTCGGACAGACACATGGCTACACCTTC.

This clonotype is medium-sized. The CDR3 nucleotides are TGCGCCAGCAGCTTGGGTACAGAAGGAAACACCATATATTTT. Translated: CASSLGTEGNTIYF. The J gene is TRBJ1-3, the V gene TRBV5-1; D ambiguous. Deletions cut 0 bases from V and 4 bases from J, with 8 bases between. The length of the CDR3 is 14 residues. The germline CDR1 and CDR2 sequences are SGHRS and YFSETQ.